What follows are 18 T cell receptor beta chains derived from one specimen sequenced in a study of T cell clonotyping in hematopoietic cell transplantation. The repertoire was sequenced with immunoSEQ multiplex PCR; TCRdb's copy has only in-frame clones and lacks some. This table has about 41,000 clones, 95% appearing once. The sample taken for sequencing was peripheral blood mononuclear cells. These receptors were obtained from a young man in good health. Some clones in this sample may be carry-over from other donors' samples.

A remark on this clone: One end of the junction is discordant with germline, which a read error may explain. The J gene is TRBJ2-2, the V gene TRBV6-1; 7 nucleotides line up with TRBD1. The germline V gene has CDR1 MNHNS and CDR2 SASEGT. The CDR3 loop spans 16 amino acids. The CDR3 DNA reads TGTGCCGGCAGTGAACGACAGGGAAAGGGATCCGGGGAGCTGTTTTTT. This gives the protein CAGSERQGKGSGELFF.

J is TRBJ1-3 and V is TRBV11-2; 7 bases are shared with TRBD1. Germline CDR1 SGHAT, CDR2 FQNNGV. V dropped 5 bases and J dropped 3; count of bases not matched to a gene: 7. The CDR3 totals 15 residues. CDR3 nucleotides: TGTGCCAGCAGCCTCGCAGGGGGACTTGGAAACACCATATATTTT. As protein: CASSLAGGLGNTIYF.

The chain joins TRBV11-3 to TRBJ2-7; D may match TRBD1 or TRBD2 (5 bases each). The V gene's germline CDR1 is SGHNT and CDR2 YENEEA. V lost 4 bases and J 2 bases, leaving 12 bases between the germline ends. This CDR3 region has 14 residues. The CDR3 region has the DNA TGTGCCAGCAGCTCCGGGACCGAACCCTACGAGCAGTACTTC. This gives the protein CASSSGTEPYEQYF.

The genes are TRBV10-2 and TRBJ1-1; D call uncertain. V lost 5 bases, J lost 1 base, and 11 bases lay in between. CDR1 and CDR2 (germline): WSHSY, SAAADI. The CDR3 sequence is 14 residues long. CDR3 coding DNA: TGCGCCAGCAGTTTAGCTACAGAGAACACTGAAGCTTTCTTT. Amino acids: CASSLATENTEAFF.

The chain uses TRBV14 and TRBJ1-4; D is ambiguous. Trimming removed 5 bases at V and 1 base at J, with 17 bases between. CDR1 is SGHDN and CDR2 is FVKESK in the germline V gene. The CDR3 extends over 17 amino acids. The CDR3 sequence is CASSKRRLSGTNEKLFF. CDR3 in DNA: TGTGCCAGCAGCAAGCGCCGGTTAAGTGGAACTAATGAAAAACTGTTTTTT.

The CDR3 loop reads CASSTGDRSYGYTF. CDR3 in DNA: TGCGCCAGCAGTACAGGGGACCGAAGCTATGGCTACACCTTC. V is TRBV4-1 and J is TRBJ1-2; 7 positions match TRBD1. The CDR3 runs to 14 residues. Germline V gene data show CDR1 as MGHRA and CDR2 as YSYEKL. V lost 6 bases and J lost 4; bases outside the gene matches: 8.

The rearrangement links TRBV5-4 to TRBJ2-7, with D possibly matching TRBD2 (5 bases). This CDR3 region has 14 residues. The germline V gene encodes CDR1 SGHNT and CDR2 YYREEE (reference sequence). The V and J ends lost 4 bases and 3 bases respectively, with 14 bases between them. The CDR3 DNA reads TGTGCCAGCAGCGGCCGGACGGACTTCTACGAGCAGTACTTC. It codes for CASSGRTDFYEQYF.

The V call is TRBV5-6, the J call TRBJ1-5, with 7 bases that match TRBD1. Germline V CDR1 and CDR2: SGHDT, YYEEEE. J was trimmed by 3 bases and V by 0 bases; bases with no gene match: 3. The CDR3 is 15 amino acids. The CDR3 loop reads CASSLAGGPNQPQHF. The CDR3 DNA is TGTGCCAGCAGCTTGGCAGGGGGACCCAATCAGCCCCAGCATTTT.

The chain couples TRBV12-5 to TRBJ2-1; no reliable D call. Trimming cost V 0 bases and J 9 bases, with 6 bases left between them. Germline assignment: CDR1 LGHNT and CDR2 FRNRAP. The CDR3 is 12 amino acids. CDR3 in amino acids: CASGLVSREQFF. In DNA, the CDR3 is TGTGCTAGTGGTTTGGTATCTCGTGAGCAGTTCTTC.

J is TRBJ2-1 and V is TRBV2, with 8 positions matching TRBD1. The germline CDR1 and CDR2 sequences are SNHLY and FYNNEI. V shed 2 bases and J 10 bases; nucleotides not matched to a gene: 10. CDR3 length: 15 amino acids. CDR3 in DNA: TGTGCCAGCAGTGAATCCGTACAGGGGGGTAACGAGCAGTTCTTC. Protein sequence: CASSESVQGGNEQFF.

V and J are TRBV6-5 and TRBJ1-2; TRBD1 agrees at 8 bases. CDR1 MNHEY and CDR2 SVGAGI come from the germline V gene. The CDR3 covers 15 residues. V gave up 0 bases and J gave up 4 bases; unmatched junction bases: 4. CDR3 residues: CASSYSAGGGYGYTF. The DNA of the CDR3 is TGTGCCAGCAGTTACTCTGCAGGGGGCGGCTATGGCTACACCTTC.

The CDR3, as DNA: TGTGCCAGCAGCTTGGGGGACATGGTTAAAGGAGAGACCCAGTACTTC. Protein product: CASSLGDMVKGETQYF. V usage is TRBV11-3 and J usage is TRBJ2-5; D perhaps matches TRBD1 (6 bases). The V gene's germline CDR1 is SGHNT and CDR2 YENEEA. V lost 3 bases and J lost 4, with 18 bases in between. CDR3 length: 16 amino acids.

J is TRBJ2-2 and V is TRBV6-1; the D gene is possibly TRBD2 (6 bases). Germline assignment: CDR1 MNHNS and CDR2 SASEGT. The CDR3 totals 14 residues. CDR3 DNA sequence: TGTGCTACATCTCGACTAGTTCGCACCGGGGAGCTGTTTTTT. Its translation: CATSRLVRTGELFF.

The chain carries TRBV7-9 and TRBJ1-1, with 7 bases that match TRBD1. CDR3 length: 15 residues. CDR1 is SEHNR, CDR2 FQNEAQ, per germline (reference sequence). Trimming cost V 5 bases and J 2 bases; bases outside gene matches: 8. The DNA of the CDR3 is TGTGCCAGCAGCCCGGGACAGAACCCCAACACTGAAGCTTTCTTT. Translating it yields CASSPGQNPNTEAFF.

V is TRBV7-6 and J is TRBJ1-1; 9 bases line up with TRBD1. In germline, CDR1 is SGHVS, CDR2 FNYEAQ. The CDR3 has 17 amino acids. Germline trimming cut 0 bases from V and 3 bases from J; bases unmatched to any gene: 8. This chain's CDR3 is CASSLAHTGGQDTEAFF. Written as DNA, the CDR3 is TGTGCCAGCAGCTTAGCGCACACAGGGGGCCAGGACACTGAAGCTTTCTTT.

V and J are TRBV5-1 and TRBJ2-1; TRBD2 agrees at 11 bases. Unmatched junction bases numbered 7, after V lost 4 bases and J lost 4 bases. The germline gives CDR1 SGHRS, CDR2 YFSETQ. The CDR3 loop spans 16 amino acids. The CDR3 here is CASSRTLAGGYNEQFF. The CDR3 DNA sequence: TGCGCCAGCAGCCGTACCCTAGCGGGAGGATACAATGAGCAGTTCTTC.

The chain has TRBV6-6 and TRBJ1-6, with a possible D match to TRBD1 (6 bases). The V gene lost 5 bases and the J gene lost 4 bases, with 9 bases spanning the gap. Looked up from germline, CDR1 is MNHNY and CDR2 is SVGAGI (reference sequence). CDR3 length: 14 amino acids. The CDR3 protein is CASSTGLYNSPLHF. In nucleotides, the CDR3 is TGTGCCAGCAGTACAGGGTTGTATAATTCACCCCTCCACTTT.

The J gene is TRBJ1-1, the V gene TRBV10-3; a weak D match, TRBD1 (5 bases). Trimming left V 0 bases short and J 6 bases short, with 11 bases between. Per germline, CDR1 ENHRY and CDR2 SYGVKD. The CDR3 is 14 amino acids. The DNA of the CDR3 is TGTGCCATCAGTGAGTCGGGGGAGCGGTCTGAAGCTTTCTTT. Translating gives CAISESGERSEAFF.